These 28 T cell receptor beta chains were all obtained from the same sample, sequenced in a study of siplizumab effects on memory and regulatory T cells. Data came from immunoSEQ multiplex PCR; TCRdb stores just in-frame clones and leaves some out. The sample has around 100,000 clones; 75% to 95% are singletons. Sequencing input: CD4+ T cells sorted from blood. Every receptor here comes from a human donor in good health.

This clone was seen only once. The J gene is TRBJ2-5, the V gene TRBV27; TRBD2 matches 9 bases. With V trimmed by 2 bases and J by 7 bases, 8 bases remained unmatched. Germline loops: CDR1 MNHEY, CDR2 SMNVEV (reference sequence). There are 15 residues in the CDR3. The CDR3 here is CASSLPRIAGATQYF. The DNA of the CDR3 is TGTGCCAGCAGTTTACCGAGGATAGCGGGGGCGACCCAGTACTTC.

A remark on this clone: At one end, the junction sequence differs from germline, possibly due to a read error. The chain links TRBV5-4 to TRBJ2-7; 9 positions match TRBD1. The CDR3 loop spans 13 amino acids. Germline CDR1 and CDR2: SGHNT and YYREEE (reference sequence). CDR3 protein: CASSSRDRVEQQF. DNA for the CDR3: TGTGCCAGCAGCTCGCGGGACAGGGTGGAGCAGCAGTTC.

The V and J genes are TRBV11-3 and TRBJ2-2, with 12 bases identical to TRBD1. The CDR3 is 18 residues long. The J segment lost 0 bases and the V segment lost 5 bases, leaving 7 bases of the junction unmatched. Germline lookup yields CDR1 SGHNT and CDR2 YENEEA. The CDR3 is CASSPRDRGHANTGELFF. CDR3 nucleotide sequence: TGTGCCAGCAGCCCCAGGGACAGGGGGCATGCGAACACCGGGGAGCTGTTTTTT.

V usage is TRBV27 and J usage is TRBJ2-7; D unresolved. Trimming pared 4 bases from V and 3 bases from J, leaving 10 bases between. This CDR3 comprises 13 residues. In germline, CDR1 is MNHEY, CDR2 SMNVEV (reference sequence). The CDR3 sequence is CASSSGTLYEQYF. The CDR3 DNA is TGTGCCAGCAGTTCAGGTACACTCTACGAGCAGTACTTC.

The V and J genes are TRBV15 and TRBJ1-5; maybe TRBD1 (6 bases). The CDR3 length is 13 residues. Per the germline V gene, CDR1 is LNHNV and CDR2 is YYDKDF (reference sequence). Trimming removed 5 bases at V and 4 bases at J, with 9 bases between. The CDR3 DNA follows: TGTGCCACCAGCTGGGGACATAATCAGCCCCAGCATTTT. Amino acids: CATSWGHNQPQHF.

The V and J genes are TRBV7-2 and TRBJ2-1; TRBD1 matches 10 bases. Germline lookup yields CDR1 SGHTA and CDR2 FQGNSA. V lost 7 bases to trimming and J lost 7 bases; unmatched junction nucleotides: 4. This CDR3 is 13 amino acids long. The CDR3 coding sequence is TGTGCCAGCACGTCGGACAGGGGGAATGAGCAGTTCTTC. This sequence encodes CASTSDRGNEQFF.

The chain joins TRBV14 to TRBJ2-5; D is undetermined. V was pared by 5 bases and J by 1 base, with 14 bases between. Per the germline V gene, CDR1 is SGHDN and CDR2 is FVKESK. The CDR3 covers 15 residues. CDR3 in DNA: TGTGCCAGCAGCGGACGACCGTGGGTCCAAGAGACCCAGTACTTC. Amino acids: CASSGRPWVQETQYF. Drawing the rest from reference TRBV14 and TRBJ2-5, the complete variable domain is EAGVTQFPSHSVIEKGQTVTLRCDPISGHDNLYWYRRVMGKEIKFLLHFVKESKQDESGMPNNRFLAERTGGTYSTLKVQPAELEDSGVYFCASSGRPWVQETQYFGPGTRLLVL.

The V call is TRBV29-1, the J call TRBJ2-5; TRBD1 matches at 8 bases. Trimming took 7 bases from V and 2 from J; bases not matched to a gene: 6. CDR1 is SQVTM, CDR2 ANQGSEA, per germline. The CDR3 is made up of 13 amino acids. CDR3 DNA sequence: TGCAGCGCGCGTCGGACAGGGCAAGAGACCCAGTACTTC. It specifies CSARRTGQETQYF.

The V gene is TRBV5-1, the J gene TRBJ2-5; the match to TRBD1 covers 7 bases. The germline V gene encodes CDR1 SGHRS and CDR2 YFSETQ. The ends lost 2 bases at V and 5 bases at J; junction bases unmatched: 6. The CDR3 covers 14 residues. The CDR3 coding sequence is TGCGCCAGCAGCTTACCAGGGGGTCGGGAGACCCAGTACTTC. The encoded protein is CASSLPGGRETQYF.

The chain uses TRBV6-4 and TRBJ1-6, with a possible D match to TRBD1 (5 bases). V lost 8 bases and J lost 12, with 17 bases in between. Germline CDR1 is MRHNA and CDR2 is SNTAGT. CDR3 length equals 13 residues. CDR3 sequence (DNA): TGTGCCAGCGCCCAGAGCCTTGGGGGACCCCTCCACTTT. It is translated as CASAQSLGGPLHF.

The chain joins TRBV19 to TRBJ2-7; 11 bases map to TRBD2. The CDR3 runs 16 residues. CDR1 and CDR2 (germline): LNHDA, SQIVND (reference sequence). Unmatched junction bases numbered 11, after V lost 7 bases and J lost 3 bases. The CDR3 loop reads CASKRSLAGERYEQYF. DNA of the CDR3: TGTGCCAGTAAACGGTCACTAGCGGGGGAGCGCTACGAGCAGTACTTC.

This clone has just a few counts. This sequence joins TRBV2 and TRBJ1-2; D call uncertain. Germline CDR1 is SNHLY and CDR2 is FYNNEI. The CDR3 totals 11 residues. CDR3 loop: CALETNYGYTF. The CDR3 DNA follows: TGTGCGCTGGAAACTAACTATGGCTACACCTTC.

The DNA for the CDR3 is TGCGCCAGCAGCCAACACGCGTGGGGGGGTACAACCTACGAGCAGTACTTC. It is translated as CASSQHAWGGTTYEQYF. V usage is TRBV4-3 and J usage is TRBJ2-7, with 7 bases fitting TRBD2. V lost 2 bases, J lost 2 bases, and 12 bases stayed unmatched. CDR1 is LGHNA, CDR2 YSLEER, per germline. The CDR3 sequence is 17 residues long.

The V gene is TRBV27, the J gene TRBJ2-7; D is undetermined. Germline V lookup: CDR1 MNHEY, CDR2 SMNVEV (reference sequence). This CDR3 comprises 15 residues. Trimming stripped 6 bases from V and 0 bases from J, with 15 bases between. As DNA, the CDR3 is TGTGCCAGCAGACCGGCCCCATGGCGCTCCTACGAGCAGTACTTC. Protein product: CASRPAPWRSYEQYF.

The rearrangement uses TRBV11-1 and TRBJ2-2, with TRBD1 identical over 10 bases. V was clipped by 5 bases and J by 6 bases; unmatched bases: 6. Germline V lookup: CDR1 SGHAT, CDR2 FQDESV (reference sequence). The CDR3 is made up of 15 amino acids. The CDR3 sequence: CASSDRGLDAGELFF. CDR3 in DNA: TGTGCCAGCAGCGACAGGGGGCTTGACGCCGGGGAGCTGTTTTTT.

V gene TRBV19 combines with J gene TRBJ2-2, with D tentatively TRBD1 (5 bases). Per the germline V gene, CDR1 is LNHDA and CDR2 is SQIVND (reference sequence). The CDR3 consists of 15 residues. The V end lost 3 bases, the J end lost 5 bases, and 13 bases lay between the germline ends. CDR3 sequence (DNA): TGTGCCAGTAGTATGCAGGGTGATGGAACCGGGGAGCTGTTTTTT. This codes for CASSMQGDGTGELFF.

The chain has TRBV5-5 and TRBJ1-5; D remains ambiguous. This CDR3 region has 13 residues. The V end was cut by 0 bases, the J end by 4 bases, with 5 bases between. CDR1 is SGHKS, CDR2 YYEKEE, per germline (reference sequence). CDR3: CASSLVGNQPQHF. As DNA, the CDR3 is TGTGCCAGCAGCTTGGTAGGGAATCAGCCCCAGCATTTT.

The V and J genes are TRBV5-1 and TRBJ2-7; no definite D call. With 2 bases removed from V and 2 bases from J, the gap between germline ends came to 11 bases. This CDR3 contains 14 residues. CDR1 is SGHRS, CDR2 YFSETQ, per germline. DNA for the CDR3: TGCGCCAGCAGCTTTCCCGAGCCTCCCTACGAGCAGTACTTC. This sequence encodes CASSFPEPPYEQYF.

In nucleotides, the CDR3 is TGCAGCGTTGTCGTAGCGGTGCTTATACCCGAGCAGTACTTC. This codes for CSVVVAVLIPEQYF. The chain links TRBV29-1 to TRBJ2-7, with D possibly matching TRBD2 (6 bases). Per germline, CDR1 SQVTM and CDR2 ANQGSEA. The CDR3 sequence is 14 residues long. The V gene lost 4 bases and the J gene lost 6 bases, with 19 bases spanning the gap.

The chain links TRBV6-1 to TRBJ2-7; D is ambiguous. With 2 bases removed from V and 0 bases from J, the gap between germline ends came to 11 bases. Per the germline V gene, CDR1 is MNHNS and CDR2 is SASEGT. The length of the CDR3 is 15 residues. The CDR3 DNA is TGTGCCAGCAGTGAACAGGCCTCGGGCTCCTACGAGCAGTACTTC. Translated, it gives CASSEQASGSYEQYF.

This chain links TRBV5-6 with TRBJ1-3; unclear D gene. This CDR3 is 13 amino acids long. V lost 2 bases, J lost 4 bases, and 7 bases lay in between. The germline V gene has CDR1 SGHDT and CDR2 YYEEEE. The CDR3 loop is CASSFSGGNTIYF. The CDR3 DNA follows: TGTGCCAGCAGCTTCTCAGGAGGAAACACCATATATTTT.

As to this clone: A read error may produce the germline difference seen at one junction end. V and J are TRBV11-1 and TRBJ2-1; D remains unclear. There are 15 residues in the CDR3. CDR1 SGHAT and CDR2 FQDESV come from the germline V gene (reference sequence). CDR3 protein: CASSLESGGSLGSLF. In nucleotides, the CDR3 is TGTGCCAGCAGCTTAGAGTCGGGCGGCTCCCTAGGATCGCTCTTC.

The chain joins TRBV11-3 to TRBJ2-5; the match to TRBD1 covers 9 bases. The junction had 3 bases not matched to a gene; V was cut back by 5 bases and J by 5 bases. The CDR3 is 13 residues long. Germline loops: CDR1 SGHNT, CDR2 YENEEA. CDR3 DNA sequence: TGTGCCAGCAGCCGAGACAGGGGGGAGACCCAGTACTTC. Its translation: CASSRDRGETQYF.

The chain recombines TRBV5-1 with TRBJ2-3, with 10 bases identical to TRBD2. With V trimmed by 0 bases and J by 3 bases, 1 base remained unmatched. Looked up from germline, CDR1 is SGHRS and CDR2 is YFSETQ. The CDR3 runs to 15 residues. The CDR3, as DNA: TGCGCCAGCAGCTTGGGGACTAGCGGAACAGATACGCAGTATTTT. This gives the protein CASSLGTSGTDTQYF.

The V call is TRBV5-1, the J call TRBJ2-3; the D gene is possibly TRBD2 (5 bases). The V end lost 2 bases, the J end lost 3 bases, and 10 bases lay between the germline ends. The CDR3 loop spans 14 amino acids. CDR1 SGHRS and CDR2 YFSETQ come from the germline V gene. Here the CDR3 DNA reads TGCGCCAGCAGCTTCCTAGCTTCTACAGATACGCAGTATTTT. Its translation: CASSFLASTDTQYF.

This chain uses TRBV2 with TRBJ1-2; the D gene is possibly TRBD1 (6 bases). CDR3 length equals 13 residues. V was pared by 3 bases and J by 4 bases, with 9 bases between. CDR1 and CDR2 (germline): SNHLY, FYNNEI. In DNA, the CDR3 is TGTGCCAGCAGTGAGACAGGCCGCTATGGCTACACCTTC. Encoded protein: CASSETGRYGYTF.

The chain combines TRBV7-8 with TRBJ2-5, with D possibly being TRBD1 (5 bases). Between the trimmed V and J ends, which lost 2 bases and 3 bases, there was a span of 16 bases. The germline CDR1 and CDR2 sequences are SGHVS and FQNEAQ. This CDR3 has 16 residues. The DNA of the CDR3 is TGTGCCAGCAGCTTACAACCGGGCCAGGGAAAAGAGACCCAGTACTTC. Its protein is CASSLQPGQGKETQYF.

This chain joins TRBV7-2 and TRBJ1-2; 8 bases are a match to TRBD1. CDR3 size: 14 residues. V shed 5 bases and J 4 bases; nucleotides not matched to a gene: 6. Germline V CDR1 and CDR2: SGHTA, FQGNSA. The CDR3 sequence is CASSPTQGVYGYTF. Here the CDR3 DNA reads TGTGCCAGCAGCCCTACACAGGGGGTCTATGGCTACACCTTC.